This T cell receptor beta chain was sequenced for a study of blood T cell repertoires in COVID-19. One Seattle source followed patients from active infection through their disease course. In the original workflow: It was from reference gene primer amplification that nucleated cell counts were estimated. TCRdb's copy holds only in-frame clones and misses some; the assay was immunoSEQ multiplex PCR. That table gives V, J and clone size, and the DNA gave D and trimming. The sample has approximately 460,000 clones; roughly nine tenths are singletons. The CDR3 covers 14 residues. Germline-derived CDR1 and CDR2 are KGHSH and LQKENI. The trim removed 2 bases at V and 6 bases at J, leaving 4 bases unmatched.

The specimen was peripheral blood. This receptor was taken from a man between 18 and 29 years old with COVID-19, enrolled during active disease. This chain connects TRBV18 to TRBJ2-3, with 8 bases fitting TRBD1. CDR3 coding DNA: TGTGCCAGCTCACCAGCAGGGGGCTCGGATACGCAGTATTTT. Protein sequence: CASSPAGGSDTQYF.